This T cell receptor beta chain is drawn from a study of CD8+CD57+ T cells in acquired aplastic anemia. Study summary: Isolated CD4+ and CD8+ cells, once sorted, yielded DNA averaging about 3 ug. Study findings and constraints: A set of about 28 CD8+ CDR3 sequences was shared between patients and controls, and these sequences appeared highly expressed in patients.

Profiling that covered TCR beta VDJ and CDR3 relied on genomic DNA as its template. TCRdb re-called the reads through MiXCR, storing one row per CDR3 protein. The data contain roughly 200,000 distinct CDR3 sequences, about 60% of them singletons. Germline values: CDR1 MNHEY, CDR2 SVGAGI. V shed 6 bases, J shed 7 bases, and the junction held 7 bases outside the gene matches. CDR3 length equals 13 residues. Patients included in sequencing had previously demonstrated CD8+CD57+ cell expansion by flow cytometry. Severe acquired aplastic anemia was present in all patients. Patients had not yet gotten any therapy when their blood was taken for sampling. Details on this clonotype: No antigen is known for it.

The clonotype was recovered from a human donor with aplastic anemia. The sample taken for sequencing was sorted CD4+, CD8+, or CD8+CD57+ T cells (not recorded which) from PBMCs. The rearrangement links TRBV6-5 to TRBJ2-7, with TRBD1 matching 9 bases. The CDR3 bases are TGTGCCAGCAGCAAGGACAGGGGATGGGAGCAGTACTTC. This encodes CASSKDRGWEQYF.